These 20 T cell receptor beta chains share one sample of origin, sequenced in a study of blood T cell repertoires in COVID-19. Sequencing used immunoSEQ multiplex PCR; TCRdb keeps in-frame clones, though not all of them. The table lists 210,000 or so clones, roughly 88% of them singletons. Sequenced input: PBMCs or T cells enriched from blood (not recorded which). The receptors originated from a woman between 25 and 40 years old who had been exposed to COVID-19.

This clone was detected once. The gene calls are TRBV24-1 and TRBJ2-1, with D unclear. V was pared by 3 bases and J by 2 bases, with 10 bases between. There are 15 residues in the CDR3. Germline values: CDR1 KGHDR, CDR2 SFDVKD. CDR3 coding DNA: TGTGCCACCAGTGATCCAAGAGCCCCCTACAATGAGCAGTTCTTC. As protein: CATSDPRAPYNEQFF.

The rearrangement links TRBV27 to TRBJ1-6, with 7 nucleotides matching TRBD1. CDR3 size: 15 residues. Germline V gene lookup returns CDR1 MNHEY and CDR2 SMNVEV (reference sequence). V gave up 1 base and J gave up 6 bases; unmatched junction bases: 3. CDR3 loop: CASSLLTGINSPLHF. The CDR3 coding sequence is TGTGCCAGCAGTTTATTGACAGGGATTAATTCACCCCTCCACTTT.

The V call is TRBV14, the J call TRBJ1-1, with D unclear. Trimming cost V 1 base and J 4 bases, with 10 bases left between them. Germline V CDR1 and CDR2: SGHDN, FVKESK. The CDR3 covers 14 residues. This CDR3 is CASSQATGSTEAFF. The CDR3 DNA is TGTGCCAGCAGCCAAGCCACGGGATCCACTGAAGCTTTCTTT.

This clone was found once. The chain uses TRBV11-2 and TRBJ2-5, with TRBD2 matching over 8 bases. Germline V lookup: CDR1 SGHAT, CDR2 FQNNGV. V shed 3 bases and J 5 bases; nucleotides not matched to a gene: 2. The CDR3 sequence is 13 residues long. The CDR3 loop reads CASSLAGGETQYF. The CDR3 DNA sequence: TGTGCCAGCAGCTTGGCGGGAGGTGAGACCCAGTACTTC. Complete variable domain (other parts from reference TRBV11-2 and TRBJ2-5): EAGVAQSPRYKIIEKRQSVAFWCNPISGHATLYWYQQILGQGPKLLIQFQNNGVVDDSQLPKDRFSAERLKGVDSTLKIQPAKLEDSAVYLCASSLAGGETQYFGPGTRLLVL.

The chain links TRBV9 to TRBJ2-2, with D possibly being TRBD2 (5 bases). The CDR3 consists of 15 residues. Germline V gene data show CDR1 as SGDLS and CDR2 as YYNGEE. The ends were cut back, 1 base at V and 1 base at J, with 8 bases in the middle. The CDR3 is CASSVLAGNTGELFF. CDR3 bases: TGTGCCAGCAGCGTACTAGCAGGGAACACCGGGGAGCTGTTTTTT.

The chain employs TRBV6-1 and TRBJ1-6, with 8 positions matching TRBD1. V trimming: 3 bases; J trimming: 4 bases; junction bases outside the gene matches: 2. Germline-derived CDR1 and CDR2 are MNHNS and SASEGT. The CDR3 loop spans 15 amino acids. The CDR3 DNA is TGTGCCAGCAGTGAGGACAGGGTTTATAATTCACCCCTCCACTTT. Its translation: CASSEDRVYNSPLHF.

The chain couples TRBV28 to TRBJ2-7; possible D gene TRBD1, 6 bases. Trimming stripped 5 bases from V and 3 bases from J, with 20 bases between. The CDR3 covers 16 residues. Germline loops: CDR1 MDHEN, CDR2 SYDVKM. The CDR3 DNA reads TGTGCCAGCAGTCCCCGGGGACAAATTCACTACTACGAGCAGTACTTC. It specifies CASSPRGQIHYYEQYF.

The V gene is TRBV11-2, the J gene TRBJ1-6; D ambiguous. The ends were cut back, 4 bases at V and 7 bases at J, with 8 bases in the middle. CDR3 length equals 13 residues. Germline V CDR1 and CDR2: SGHAT, FQNNGV. The CDR3 sequence: CASSYPGNSPLHF. The CDR3 nucleotides read TGTGCCAGCAGCTATCCCGGGAATTCACCCCTCCACTTT.

This clone showed up just once. V and J are TRBV25-1 and TRBJ2-3; 8 bases are shared with TRBD2. Germline CDR1 reads MGHDK; CDR2 reads SYGVNS. The V segment lost 5 bases and the J segment 1 base; nucleotides outside the gene matches: 8. The CDR3 runs to 16 residues. CDR3 nucleotide sequence: TGTGCCAGCAGTCCGCGAGCGGGGGACCGCACAGATACGCAGTATTTT. Translated, it gives CASSPRAGDRTDTQYF.

The rearrangement links TRBV7-9 to TRBJ1-1; D is unclear. V was pared by 6 bases and J by 2 bases, with 16 bases between. Germline V gives CDR1 SEHNR, CDR2 FQNEAQ (reference sequence). This CDR3 contains 15 residues. DNA for the CDR3: TGTGCCAGCAGGGTGCCGGGAGTCCTAAACACTGAAGCTTTCTTT. Its translation is CASRVPGVLNTEAFF.

This clone showed up just once. The rearrangement links TRBV30 to TRBJ1-2; 8 bases fit TRBD1. The junction had 6 bases not matched to a gene; V was cut back by 1 base and J by 5 bases. Germline lookup yields CDR1 GTSNPN and CDR2 SVGIG (reference sequence). The CDR3 loop spans 14 amino acids. The CDR3 bases are TGTGCCTGGAGTGGAAGTGGACAGGGTTATGGCTACACCTTC. Its protein product is CAWSGSGQGYGYTF.

The chain recombines TRBV11-1 with TRBJ2-7; 9 bases match TRBD1. V lost 5 bases to trimming and J lost 6 bases; unmatched junction nucleotides: 2. The CDR3 runs 12 residues. Germline CDR1 SGHAT, CDR2 FQDESV (reference sequence). CDR3: CASSGTGSEQYF. The CDR3 DNA reads as TGTGCCAGCAGCGGGACAGGGTCCGAGCAGTACTTC.

The chain uses TRBV5-1 and TRBJ2-5; possibly TRBD1 for D (6 bases). Trimming removed 0 bases from V and 1 base from J, with 7 bases in between. Per germline, CDR1 SGHRS and CDR2 YFSETQ. The CDR3 covers 14 residues. This chain's CDR3 is CASSLVQGQETQYF. The CDR3 DNA sequence: TGCGCCAGCAGCTTGGTACAGGGCCAAGAGACCCAGTACTTC.

The chain recombines TRBV11-2 with TRBJ1-2; 8 nucleotides agree with TRBD1. Per germline, CDR1 SGHAT and CDR2 FQNNGV. The CDR3 runs to 16 residues. The ends lost 5 bases at V and 3 bases at J; junction bases unmatched: 11. CDR3 nucleotide sequence: TGTGCCAGCAGCCCCTACCTGACAGGGGTCTACTATGGCTACACCTTC. Its protein is CASSPYLTGVYYGYTF.

V usage is TRBV10-3 and J usage is TRBJ1-2, with D perhaps matching TRBD1 (6 bases). The CDR3 is made up of 14 amino acids. V lost 7 bases and J 2 bases, leaving 14 bases between the germline ends. Germline V gene sequence: CDR1 ENHRY, CDR2 SYGVKD. CDR3 in amino acids: CAINPGQINYGYTF. Here the CDR3 DNA reads TGTGCCATCAACCCGGGACAAATCAACTATGGCTACACCTTC.

The chain has TRBV30 and TRBJ2-6; 8 bases align to TRBD1. CDR3 size: 16 residues. J was trimmed by 0 bases and V by 3 bases; bases with no gene match: 4. Germline V gives CDR1 GTSNPN, CDR2 SVGIG (reference sequence). The CDR3 bases are TGTGCCTGGAGCCAGGGGGCAGTCTCTGGGGCCAACGTCCTGACTTTC. Protein: CAWSQGAVSGANVLTF. The full variable domain, in which reference TRBV30 and TRBJ2-6 provide the parts outside the CDR3, is SQTIHQWPATLVQPVGSPLSLECTVEGTSNPNLYWYRQAAGRGLQLLFYSVGIGQISSEVPQNLSASRPQDRQFILSSKKLLLSDSGFYLCAWSQGAVSGANVLTFGAGSRLTVL.

The rearrangement joins TRBV29-1 to TRBJ2-7; 8 positions agree with TRBD2. Looked up from germline, CDR1 is SQVTM and CDR2 is ANQGSEA. This CDR3 region has 14 residues. After removal of 6 bases from V and 6 bases from J, the junction contained 13 bases not matched to a gene. The CDR3 loop reads CSVSTFGLAGEQYF. In nucleotides, the CDR3 is TGCAGCGTCAGTACTTTCGGACTAGCTGGCGAGCAGTACTTC.

J is TRBJ2-3 and V is TRBV7-6, with 8 positions matching TRBD2. CDR1 and CDR2 from the germline V gene are SGHVS and FNYEAQ. The CDR3 length is 16 residues. V gave up 6 bases and J gave up 2 bases; unmatched junction bases: 10. This CDR3 reads CASSYEAGGHTDTQYF. The CDR3 region has the DNA TGTGCCAGCAGTTATGAGGCGGGAGGACACACAGATACGCAGTATTTT.

This chain connects TRBV2 to TRBJ1-4; D is undetermined. V was clipped by 3 bases and J by 7 bases, with 12 bases between them. The length of the CDR3 is 14 residues. Germline values: CDR1 SNHLY, CDR2 FYNNEI. The CDR3 here is CASSENQEVEKLFF. CDR3 DNA: TGTGCCAGCAGTGAGAACCAGGAGGTTGAAAAACTGTTTTTT.

The chain employs TRBV2 and TRBJ2-5; 9 bases are a match to TRBD2. Unmatched junction bases numbered 6, after V lost 2 bases and J lost 8 bases. The CDR3 spans 14 residues. CDR1 is SNHLY and CDR2 is FYNNEI in the germline V gene. CDR3 sequence (DNA): TGTGCCAGCAGTGAAATTAGCGGGAGCATCACCCAGTACTTC. It codes for CASSEISGSITQYF.